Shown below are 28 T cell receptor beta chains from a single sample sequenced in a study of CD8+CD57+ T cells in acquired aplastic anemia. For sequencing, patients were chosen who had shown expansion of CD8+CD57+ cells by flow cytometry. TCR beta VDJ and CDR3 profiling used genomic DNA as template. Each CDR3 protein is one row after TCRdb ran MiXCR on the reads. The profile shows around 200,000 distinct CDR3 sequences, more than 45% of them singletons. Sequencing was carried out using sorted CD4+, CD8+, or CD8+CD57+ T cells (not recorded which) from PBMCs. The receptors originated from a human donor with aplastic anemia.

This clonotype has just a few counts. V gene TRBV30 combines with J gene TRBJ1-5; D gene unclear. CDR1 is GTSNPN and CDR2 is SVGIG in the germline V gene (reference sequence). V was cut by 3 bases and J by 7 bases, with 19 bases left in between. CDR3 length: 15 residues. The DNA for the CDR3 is TGTGCCTGGAGCCCACCCTTAGGATCCGGCCAGCCCCAGCATTTT. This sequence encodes CAWSPPLGSGQPQHF. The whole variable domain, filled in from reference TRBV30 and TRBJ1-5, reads SQTIHQWPATLVQPVGSPLSLECTVEGTSNPNLYWYRQAAGRGLQLLFYSVGIGQISSEVPQNLSASRPQDRQFILSSKKLLLSDSGFYLCAWSPPLGSGQPQHFGDGTRLSIL.

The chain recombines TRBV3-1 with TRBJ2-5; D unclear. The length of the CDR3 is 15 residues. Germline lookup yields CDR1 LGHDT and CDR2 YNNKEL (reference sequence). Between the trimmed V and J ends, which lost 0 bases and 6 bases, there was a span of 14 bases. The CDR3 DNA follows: TGTGCCAGCAGCCAAGATAGTGGGGTCAGGCAGACCCAGTACTTC. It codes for CASSQDSGVRQTQYF.

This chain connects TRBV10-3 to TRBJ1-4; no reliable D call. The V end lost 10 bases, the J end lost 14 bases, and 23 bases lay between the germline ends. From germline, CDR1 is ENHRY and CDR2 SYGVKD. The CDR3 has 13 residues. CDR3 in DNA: TGTGCCACCCGAGGAGGCGAAGATGAAGACCTGTTTTTT. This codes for CATRGGEDEDLFF.

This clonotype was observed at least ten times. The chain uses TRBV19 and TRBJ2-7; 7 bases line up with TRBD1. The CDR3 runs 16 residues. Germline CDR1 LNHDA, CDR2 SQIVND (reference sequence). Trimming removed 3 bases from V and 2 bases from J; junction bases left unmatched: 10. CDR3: CASSIGRTGKTYEQYF. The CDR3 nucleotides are TGTGCCAGTAGTATTGGGCGGACAGGTAAAACCTACGAGCAGTACTTC. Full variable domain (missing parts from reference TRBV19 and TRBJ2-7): DGGITQSPKYLFRKEGQNVTLSCEQNLNHDAMYWYRQDPGQGLRLIYYSQIVNDFQKGDIAEGYSVSREKKESFPLTVTSAQKNPTAFYLCASSIGRTGKTYEQYFGPGTRLTVT.

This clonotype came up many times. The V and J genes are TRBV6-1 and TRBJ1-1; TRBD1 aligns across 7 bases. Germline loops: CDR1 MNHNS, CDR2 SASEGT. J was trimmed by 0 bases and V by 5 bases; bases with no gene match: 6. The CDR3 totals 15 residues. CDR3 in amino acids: CASSRDSWMNTEAFF. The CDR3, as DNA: TGTGCCAGCAGTAGGGACAGCTGGATGAACACTGAAGCTTTCTTT.

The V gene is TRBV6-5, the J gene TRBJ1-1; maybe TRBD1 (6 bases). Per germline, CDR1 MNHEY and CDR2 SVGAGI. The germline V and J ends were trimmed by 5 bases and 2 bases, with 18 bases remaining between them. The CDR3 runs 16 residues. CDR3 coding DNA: TGTGCCAGCAGTGGGCCCGGGACAACGGGAAACACTGAAGCTTTCTTT. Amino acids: CASSGPGTTGNTEAFF.

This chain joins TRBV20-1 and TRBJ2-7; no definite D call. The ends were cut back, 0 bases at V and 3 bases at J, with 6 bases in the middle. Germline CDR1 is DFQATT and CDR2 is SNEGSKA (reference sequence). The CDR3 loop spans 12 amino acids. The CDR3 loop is CSAREEFYEQYF. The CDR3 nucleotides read TGCAGTGCTAGAGAGGAGTTCTACGAGCAGTACTTC.

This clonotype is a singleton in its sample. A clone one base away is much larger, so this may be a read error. This CDR3 reads CANSPPGGTGLYEQYF. In DNA form, the CDR3 reads TGTGCCAACAGTCCCCCGGGTGGGACAGGGCTCTACGAGCAGTACTTC. V gene TRBV10-3 combines with J gene TRBJ2-7; TRBD1 matches 9 bases. This CDR3 contains 16 residues. CDR1 ENHRY and CDR2 SYGVKD come from the germline V gene.

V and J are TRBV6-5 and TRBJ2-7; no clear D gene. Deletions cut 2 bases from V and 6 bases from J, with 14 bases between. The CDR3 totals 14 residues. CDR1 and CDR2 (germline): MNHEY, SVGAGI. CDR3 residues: CASSYAPWSFEQYF. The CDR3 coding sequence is TGTGCCAGCAGTTACGCACCGTGGAGCTTCGAGCAGTACTTC.

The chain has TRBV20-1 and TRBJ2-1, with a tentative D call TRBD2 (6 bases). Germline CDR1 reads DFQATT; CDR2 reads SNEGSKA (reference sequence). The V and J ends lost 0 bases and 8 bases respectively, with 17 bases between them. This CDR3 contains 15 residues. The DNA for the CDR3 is TGCAGTGCTAGAGATCGAGGAGGGAGTGGCGATGAGCAGTTCTTC. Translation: CSARDRGGSGDEQFF.

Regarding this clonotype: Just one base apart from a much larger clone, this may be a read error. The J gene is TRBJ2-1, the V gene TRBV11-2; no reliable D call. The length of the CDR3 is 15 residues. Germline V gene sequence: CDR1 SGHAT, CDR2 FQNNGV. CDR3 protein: CAGSPSRSSYNEQFF. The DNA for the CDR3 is TGTGCCGGCAGCCCCTCCCGGAGCTCCTACAATGAGCAGTTCTTC.

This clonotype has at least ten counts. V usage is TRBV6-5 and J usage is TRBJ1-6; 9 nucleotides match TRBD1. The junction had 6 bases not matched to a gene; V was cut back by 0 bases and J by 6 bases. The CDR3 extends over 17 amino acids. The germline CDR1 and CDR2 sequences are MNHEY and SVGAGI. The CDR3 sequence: CASSYSIQDRGNSPLHF. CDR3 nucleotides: TGTGCCAGCAGTTACTCGATTCAGGACAGGGGTAATTCACCCCTCCACTTT.

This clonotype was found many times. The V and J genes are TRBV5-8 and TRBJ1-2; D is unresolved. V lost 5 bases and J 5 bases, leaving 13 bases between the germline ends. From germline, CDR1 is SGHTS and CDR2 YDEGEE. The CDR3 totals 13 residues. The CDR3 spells CASRPGPSYGYTF. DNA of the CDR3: TGTGCCAGCAGACCCGGGCCCTCTTATGGCTACACCTTC. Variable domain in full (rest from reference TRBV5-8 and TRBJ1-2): EAGVTQSPTHLIKTRGQQATLRCSPISGHTSVYWYQQALGLGLQFLLWYDEGEERNRGNFPPRFSGRQFPNYSSELNVNALELEDSALYLCASRPGPSYGYTFGSGTRLTVV.

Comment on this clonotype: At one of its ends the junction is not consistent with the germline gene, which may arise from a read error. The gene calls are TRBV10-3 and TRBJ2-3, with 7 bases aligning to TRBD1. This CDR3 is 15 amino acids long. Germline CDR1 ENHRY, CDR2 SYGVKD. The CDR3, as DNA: TGTGCCAGCAGTTCCCCGACAGGGCAGTCAGATACGCAGTATTTT. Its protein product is CASSSPTGQSDTQYF.

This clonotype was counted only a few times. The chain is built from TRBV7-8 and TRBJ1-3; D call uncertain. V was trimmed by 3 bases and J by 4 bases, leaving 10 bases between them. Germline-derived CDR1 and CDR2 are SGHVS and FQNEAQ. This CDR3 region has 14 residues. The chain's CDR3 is CASSLGRRGNTIYF. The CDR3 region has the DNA TGTGCCAGCAGCTTGGGGAGAAGGGGAAACACCATATATTTT.

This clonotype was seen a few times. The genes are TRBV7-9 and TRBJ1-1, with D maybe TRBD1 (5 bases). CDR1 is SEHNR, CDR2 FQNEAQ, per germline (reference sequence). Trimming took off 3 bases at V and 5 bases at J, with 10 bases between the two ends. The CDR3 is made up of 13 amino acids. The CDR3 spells CASSLAGITEAFF. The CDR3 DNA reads TGTGCCAGCAGCTTGGCAGGGATAACTGAAGCTTTCTTT.

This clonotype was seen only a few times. The chain's CDR3 is CAIRTGINTEAFF. As DNA, the CDR3 is TGTGCCATCAGGACAGGGATAAACACTGAAGCTTTCTTT. V and J are TRBV10-3 and TRBJ1-1; 7 bases agree with TRBD1. The CDR3 totals 13 residues. J lost 2 bases, V lost 6 bases, and 3 bases had no gene match. Per the germline V gene, CDR1 is ENHRY and CDR2 is SYGVKD.

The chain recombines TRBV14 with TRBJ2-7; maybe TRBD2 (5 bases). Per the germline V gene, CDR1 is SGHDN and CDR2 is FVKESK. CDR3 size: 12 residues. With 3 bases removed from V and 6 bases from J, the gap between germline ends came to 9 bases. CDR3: CASSQRAFEQYF. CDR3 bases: TGTGCCAGCAGCCAGAGGGCATTCGAGCAGTACTTC.

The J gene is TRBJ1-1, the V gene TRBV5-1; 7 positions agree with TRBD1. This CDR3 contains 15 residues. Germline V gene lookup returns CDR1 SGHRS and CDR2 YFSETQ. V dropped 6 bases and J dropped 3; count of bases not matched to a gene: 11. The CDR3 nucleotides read TGCGCCAGCACACAGGGGCGCCTGGGGTACACTGAAGCTTTCTTT. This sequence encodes CASTQGRLGYTEAFF.

The CDR3 is CATSRDVGQRLNTEAFF. As DNA, the CDR3 is TGTGCCACCAGCAGAGATGTGGGACAGAGATTGAACACTGAAGCTTTCTTT. The chain uses TRBV15 and TRBJ1-1, with 7 nucleotides matching TRBD1. Per the germline V gene, CDR1 is LNHNV and CDR2 is YYDKDF (reference sequence). The CDR3 sequence is 17 residues long. J gave up 0 bases and V 0 bases, and 7 bases lay outside the gene matches. The full variable domain, with the rest looked up from reference TRBV15 and TRBJ1-1, is DAMVIQNPRYQVTQFGKPVTLSCSQTLNHNVMYWYQQKSSQAPKLLFHYYDKDFNNEADTPDNFQSRRPNTSFCFLDIRSPGLGDTAMYLCATSRDVGQRLNTEAFFGQGTRLTVV.

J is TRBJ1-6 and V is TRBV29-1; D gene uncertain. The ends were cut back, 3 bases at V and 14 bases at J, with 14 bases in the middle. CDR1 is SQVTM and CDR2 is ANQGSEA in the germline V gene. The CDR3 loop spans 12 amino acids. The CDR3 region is CSVDPTPGTLHF. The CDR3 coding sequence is TGCAGCGTTGACCCCACTCCAGGAACCCTCCACTTT.

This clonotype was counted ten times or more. CDR3 residues: CASSQGTLYGYTF. The CDR3, as DNA: TGTGCCAGCAGCCAAGGGACACTCTATGGCTACACCTTC. V is TRBV3-1 and J is TRBJ1-2, with a possible D match to TRBD1 (5 bases). The CDR3 runs 13 residues. V was pared by 1 base and J by 4 bases, with 7 bases between. Per germline, CDR1 LGHDT and CDR2 YNNKEL (reference sequence).

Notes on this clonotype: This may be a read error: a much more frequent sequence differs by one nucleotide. The DNA of the CDR3 is TGTGCCAGCAGTCGACCGGGACAGACTATGAACACTGAAGCTTCCTTT. Its protein is CASSRPGQTMNTEASF. The chain is built from TRBV12-3 or TRBV12-4 and TRBJ1-1; 7 bases are a match to TRBD1. The CDR3 sequence is 16 residues long.

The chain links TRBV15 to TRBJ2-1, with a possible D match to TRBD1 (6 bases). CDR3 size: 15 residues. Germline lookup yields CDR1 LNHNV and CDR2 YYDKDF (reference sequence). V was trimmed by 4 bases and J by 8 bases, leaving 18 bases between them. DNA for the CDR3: TGTGCCACCAGCACTACAGGGTTCTGGGGCGATGAGCAGTTCTTC. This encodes CATSTTGFWGDEQFF.

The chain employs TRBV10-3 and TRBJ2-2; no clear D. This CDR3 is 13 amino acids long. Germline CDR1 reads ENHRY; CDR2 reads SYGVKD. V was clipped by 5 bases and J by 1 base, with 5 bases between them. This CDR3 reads CAISHGNTGELFF. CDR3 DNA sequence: TGTGCCATCAGTCACGGGAACACCGGGGAGCTGTTTTTT.

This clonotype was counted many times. The CDR3 is CASSLLGGAGTEAFF. The CDR3 bases are TGTGCCAGCAGCCTCCTAGGGGGGGCGGGCACTGAAGCTTTCTTT. This chain connects TRBV25-1 to TRBJ1-1; D perhaps matches TRBD1 (6 bases). Germline values: CDR1 MGHDK, CDR2 SYGVNS. Trimming stripped 6 bases from V and 4 bases from J, with 18 bases between. The CDR3 totals 15 residues.

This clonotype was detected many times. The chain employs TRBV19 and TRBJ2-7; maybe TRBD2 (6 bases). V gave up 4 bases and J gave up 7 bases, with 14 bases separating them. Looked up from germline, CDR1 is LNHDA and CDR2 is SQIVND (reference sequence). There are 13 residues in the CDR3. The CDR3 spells CASSTQGGREQYF. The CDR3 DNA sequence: TGTGCCAGTAGTACTCAGGGAGGACGGGAGCAGTACTTC.

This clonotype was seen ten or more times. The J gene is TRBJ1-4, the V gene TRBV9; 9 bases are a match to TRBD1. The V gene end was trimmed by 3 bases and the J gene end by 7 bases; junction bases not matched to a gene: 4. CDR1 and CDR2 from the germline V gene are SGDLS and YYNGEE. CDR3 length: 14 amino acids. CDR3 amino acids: CASSEGQGSEKLFF. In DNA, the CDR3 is TGTGCCAGCAGCGAAGGACAGGGGAGTGAAAAACTGTTTTTT.